A selection of T cell receptor beta chains follows, all from one sample in a study of shared clonotypes between healthy human individuals. Using immunoSEQ multiplex PCR, the repertoire was profiled, and TCRdb retains in-frame clones only, with some absent. The sample records roughly 2 million clones, 85% to 95% being singletons. The specimen sequenced was naive CD4+ T cells sorted from blood. The receptors were sampled from a man between 18 and 29 years old in good health. Both conserved end residues are part of each CDR3. Part of the rows lack a size; the others show once, few, many or a class for expanded clones.

size,J,V,CDR3
once,TRBJ1-4,TRBV29-1,CSVLDRDNEKLFF
-,TRBJ1-2,TRBV5-4,CASSGGETNYGYTF
-,TRBJ2-7,TRBV7-2,CASSLEAGSPYEQYF
-,TRBJ1-4,TRBV6-5,CASSITGSEKLFF
-,TRBJ1-6,TRBV29-1,CSVRDRANSPLHF
-,TRBJ1-1,TRBV27,CASSPRPQGGTEAFF
-,TRBJ1-1,TRBV2,CASTTLPSEAFF
-,TRBJ2-7,TRBV28,CASSSGYEQYF
-,TRBJ1-1,TRBV5-1,CASSWRDRANTEAFF
-,TRBJ2-3,TRBV11-2,CASSSDSSSTDTQYF
-,TRBJ2-2,TRBV5-1,CASSFATGELFF
-,TRBJ2-5,TRBV6-5,CASSLGAGASAQYF
-,TRBJ2-7,TRBV2,CASSPTYEQYF
once,TRBJ2-7,TRBV6-1,CASSEALIQNYEQYF
-,TRBJ2-3,TRBV27,CASSFSGTRPADTQYF
-,TRBJ1-1,TRBV7-9,CASSFRGGNTEAFF
once,TRBJ1-2,TRBV5-1,CASRLGQGLDGYTF
-,TRBJ1-4,TRBV25-1,CASRPDGREKLFF
-,TRBJ2-1,TRBV7-9,CASSFWILAGVNEQFF
many,TRBJ2-6,TRBV29-1,CSVRPPGANVLTF
-,TRBJ1-1,TRBV5-1,CASSPGKGVHTEAFF
-,TRBJ1-3,TRBV6-1,CASSESGRPNTIYF
-,TRBJ1-1,TRBV6-6,CASSTRERDTEAFF